This TCR beta chain was obtained from a study of graft-versus-host responses after intestinal transplantation. About the study: Anti-thymocyte globulin served as induction for all recipients, who then took tacrolimus and steroids for about 3 years.

Trimming took off 4 bases at V and 3 bases at J, with 10 bases between the two ends. CDR3 length equals 13 residues. Germline loops: CDR1 SGHRS, CDR2 YFSETQ. Profiling relied on immunoSEQ multiplex PCR, and the TCRdb table lists in-frame clones only, not all of them. The repertoire holds about 24,000 clones, with roughly 42% as singletons. Study results and caveats: Early post-transplant HvG declines were associated with peak circulating GvH clone levels. The marrow of recipients harbored GvH clones, and ileum or blood showed some of them first.

The chain joins TRBV5-1 to TRBJ1-1; D gene uncertain. The source of this sequence is a human patient who received an intestinal transplant. Sequenced here: alloreactive CD4+ T cells from a mixed lymphocyte reaction culture, sampled before intestinal transplant. Subset specified: CFSE-low proliferating T cells sorted from approximately six-day pre-transplant mixed lymphocyte reaction (GvH or HvG direction). CDR3 region: CASSRDTYTEAFF. The CDR3, as DNA: TGCGCCAGCAGCAGAGACACCTACACTGAAGCTTTCTTT.